The 5 T cell receptor beta chains reported below all come from one sample, sequenced in a study of cytomegalovirus exposure and HLA in healthy donors. It was with 60 Vbeta and 13 Jbeta primers that the PCR ran. Produced via immunoSEQ multiplex PCR; TCRdb's table is partial and in-frame only. The sample consists of hundreds of thousands of clones, around three quarters of them appearing once. The sequencing sample was made of PBMCs. Receptors were obtained from a man aged 35-49 years in good health and CMV-seronegative.

V usage is TRBV4-1 and J usage is TRBJ1-1; a possible D gene is TRBD1 (5 bases). In germline, CDR1 is MGHRA, CDR2 YSYEKL. The CDR3 is 14 amino acids. Trimming shortened V by 3 bases and J by 3 bases, and 11 bases separated the two germline ends. The CDR3 loop is CASSQRRDDTEAFF. CDR3 bases: TGCGCCAGCAGCCAGAGGAGGGACGACACTGAAGCTTTCTTT.

This chain uses TRBV9 with TRBJ1-1, with a tentative D call TRBD1 (6 bases). The CDR3 covers 14 residues. CDR1 and CDR2 (germline): SGDLS, YYNGEE. Trimming left V 3 bases short and J 2 bases short, with 11 bases between. The CDR3 loop reads CASSAQGFNTEAFF. Here the CDR3 DNA reads TGTGCCAGCAGCGCGCAGGGGTTTAACACTGAAGCTTTCTTT.

This clone was detected only a few times. The rearrangement links TRBV30 to TRBJ2-7, with D perhaps TRBD1 (5 bases). The CDR3 totals 12 residues. V lost 5 bases to trimming and J lost 0 bases, with 8 bases between them. CDR1 is GTSNPN, CDR2 SVGIG, per germline (reference sequence). The CDR3 sequence is CAWDRSSYEQYF. CDR3 bases: TGTGCCTGGGACAGAAGCTCCTACGAGCAGTACTTC. Variable domain in full (rest from reference TRBV30 and TRBJ2-7): SQTIHQWPATLVQPVGSPLSLECTVEGTSNPNLYWYRQAAGRGLQLLFYSVGIGQISSEVPQNLSASRPQDRQFILSSKKLLLSDSGFYLCAWDRSSYEQYFGPGTRLTVT.

This clone was seen a single time. The rearrangement joins TRBV27 to TRBJ1-3, with D hard to call. The CDR3 sequence is 16 residues long. V shed 0 bases and J shed 0 bases, with 9 bases lying between them. Germline assignment: CDR1 MNHEY and CDR2 SMNVEV (reference sequence). Here the CDR3 DNA reads TGTGCCAGCAGTTTATCGGGCTGGCTCTCTGGAAACACCATATATTTT. It specifies CASSLSGWLSGNTIYF.

The CDR3: CASSYGTVEAFF. The CDR3 nucleotides read TGTGCCAGCAGCTACGGGACAGTTGAAGCTTTCTTT. V is TRBV7-2 and J is TRBJ1-1; TRBD1 matches 7 bases. CDR3 size: 12 residues. CDR1 is SGHTA and CDR2 is FQGNSA in the germline V gene. J gave up 7 bases and V 4 bases, and 3 bases lay outside the gene matches.